This TCR beta chain was sequenced for a study of T cells in Graves' hyperthyroidism and ophthalmopathy. As for the study in general: Pretreatment peripheral blood was obtained at initial diagnosis.

Trimming pared 3 bases from V and 4 bases from J, leaving 13 bases between. This CDR3 spans 15 amino acids. Germline V CDR1 and CDR2: MDHEN, SYDVKM. Amplified TCR beta CDR3 regions came from RNA transcripts. The primer set for the first-round RT-PCR of the TCR CDR3 was HTBI. TCRdb reprocessed the multiplex PCR reads with MiXCR, giving one entry per CDR3 protein. The sample yields approximately 360,000 distinct CDR3 sequences, 15% to 17% seen once. At least ten counts were recorded for this clonotype. Sequenced sample: blood. The TCR comes from a woman between 18 and 29 years old with Graves' hyperthyroidism that later progressed to Graves' ophthalmopathy. V and J are TRBV28 and TRBJ1-5, with a tentative D call TRBD1 (6 bases). CDR3 DNA sequence: TGTGCCAGCAGTTTCCCAGGGGACGGGAATCAGCCCCAGCATTTT. Residues: CASSFPGDGNQPQHF.